These T cell receptor beta chains were read from a single sample in a study of blood T cells in healthy people across ages. Each CDR3 protein is one row after TCRdb ran MiXCR on the 5' RACE reads. This sample has around 800,000 distinct CDR3 sequences, with under 80% found just once. Source material: blood. Receptor source: a young man in good health. The CDR3 runs from the conserved cysteine through the conserved F or W. D genes are given only for firm matches. Expanded clones are given a class, and other clones once, few, many or no size at all.

v_call	clone_size	d_call	j_call	cdr3_aa	cdr3_nt
TRBV9	few	.	TRBJ2-7	CASSVDPQTYEQYF	TGTGCCAGCAGCGTAGACCCACAGACCTACGAGCAGTACTTC
TRBV18	.	.	TRBJ1-4	CASSPKLAPATNEKLFF	TGTGCCAGCTCACCAAAGCTAGCGCCCGCAACTAATGAAAAACTGTTTTTT
TRBV5-5	.	.	TRBJ2-7	CASSLDLGNEQYF	TGTGCCAGCAGCTTGGATTTAGGGAACGAGCAGTACTTC
TRBV5-1	.	TRBD1	TRBJ2-7	CASSPGGQGIGEQYF	TGCGCCAGCAGCCCCGGGGGACAGGGGATAGGCGAGCAGTACTTC
TRBV27	.	.	TRBJ2-7	CASSLSPRASTAAQYF	TGTGCCAGCAGTTTATCGCCCCGGGCCTCTACCGCGGCCCAGTACTTC
TRBV5-1	few	.	TRBJ2-7	CASSFSPGMDEQYF	TGCGCCAGCAGCTTTTCCCCGGGAATGGACGAGCAGTACTTC
TRBV11-1	.	.	TRBJ2-4	CASSQRATREINIQYF	TGTGCCAGCAGCCAACGCGCGACTAGAGAAATAAACATTCAGTACTTC
TRBV28	.	TRBD2	TRBJ2-1	CASSPGLAGPPGNEQFF	TGTGCCAGCAGTCCGGGACTAGCGGGGCCCCCTGGGAATGAGCAGTTCTTC
TRBV6-1	.	.	TRBJ2-7	CASSEVFQDAGYHYEQYF	TGTGCCAGCAGTGAAGTCTTTCAGGATGCGGGATACCACTACGAGCAGTACTTC
TRBV12-3/TRBV12-4	few	.	TRBJ2-6	CASSLVLNSGANVLTF	TGTGCCAGCAGTTTAGTTCTGAACTCTGGGGCCAACGTCCTGACTTTC
TRBV27	.	.	TRBJ1-5	CASSYAGNSNQPQHF	TGTGCCAGCAGTTATGCCGGCAACAGCAATCAGCCCCAGCATTTT
TRBV6-1	.	TRBD1	TRBJ1-6	CASSERYRGESPLHF	TGTGCCAGCAGTGAAAGGTACAGGGGAGAATCACCCCTCCACTTT
TRBV5-1	.	TRBD1	TRBJ2-5	CASSLAWGQGETQYF	TGCGCCAGCAGCTTGGCCTGGGGACAGGGTGAGACCCAGTACTTC
TRBV25-1	.	.	TRBJ2-7	CASSLQEAEQYF	TGTGCCAGCAGTCTACAGGAGGCCGAGCAGTACTTC
TRBV29-1	few	.	TRBJ2-1	CSVAASRSYNEQFF	TGCAGCGTTGCGGCCTCGAGGTCCTACAATGAGCAGTTCTTC
TRBV4-3	many	.	TRBJ2-4	CASSQDRWVVQYF	TGCGCCAGCAGCCAAGATCGCTGGGTGGTTCAGTACTTC
TRBV2	.	TRBD1	TRBJ1-2	CASTQGGAGYTF	TGTGCCAGCACCCAGGGGGGCGCGGGCTACACCTTC
TRBV20-1	.	TRBD1	TRBJ2-6	CSGTGNSGANVLTF	TGCAGTGGGACAGGGAACTCTGGGGCCAACGTCCTGACTTTC
TRBV9	.	TRBD2	TRBJ2-1	CASSPSSRTSVHEQFF	TGTGCCAGCAGCCCCAGTAGTAGGACTAGCGTCCATGAGCAGTTCTTC
TRBV12-3/TRBV12-4	.	.	TRBJ2-7	CASSLKDSGPYEQYF	TGTGCCAGCAGTTTAAAGGATAGCGGCCCCTACGAGCAGTACTTC
TRBV4-1	few	.	TRBJ2-2	CASSPSGQSDTGELFF	TGCGCCAGCAGCCCGTCAGGACAGTCTGACACCGGGGAGCTGTTTTTT
TRBV28	.	.	TRBJ2-7	CASSQYGYEQYF	TGTGCCAGCAGCCAGTATGGCTACGAGCAGTACTTC
TRBV7-2	few	.	TRBJ2-5	CASSSPARWETQYF	TGTGCCAGCAGCTCCCCGGCCAGGTGGGAGACCCAGTACTTC
TRBV15	few	TRBD1	TRBJ2-7	CATSREAPGQGQYEQYF	TGTGCCACCAGCAGAGAGGCCCCGGGACAGGGTCAATACGAGCAGTACTTC
TRBV25-1	.	.	TRBJ2-7	CASRDNLGAFHGEQYF	TGTGCCAGCAGGGATAATCTTGGAGCTTTCCACGGCGAGCAGTACTTC
TRBV5-6	.	.	TRBJ1-2	CASSEGFDYGYTF	TGTGCCAGCAGCGAAGGGTTTGACTATGGCTACACCTTC
TRBV7-9	.	.	TRBJ1-1	CASSISGRRAAEAFF	TGTGCCAGCAGCATATCAGGACGGCGGGCGGCTGAAGCTTTCTTT
TRBV28	few	.	TRBJ2-3	CATLPGGSLVGTDTQYF	TGTGCCACCCTTCCTGGGGGGTCACTAGTAGGCACAGATACGCAGTATTTT
TRBV20-1	.	TRBD2	TRBJ2-7	CSAGKRELSYEQYF	TGCAGTGCTGGGAAGCGGGAGCTCTCCTACGAGCAGTACTTC
TRBV15	.	.	TRBJ2-5	CATSNGQSPRETQYF	TGTGCCACCAGCAATGGACAGTCACCGAGGGAGACCCAGTACTTC
TRBV10-3	few	TRBD2	TRBJ2-7	CAISESSGVGGESYEQYF	TGTGCCATCAGTGAGTCCAGCGGGGTGGGAGGGGAGTCCTACGAGCAGTACTTC
TRBV29-1	.	TRBD2	TRBJ2-3	CSVALAGARTDTQYF	TGCAGCGTGGCCCTAGCGGGGGCCCGCACAGATACGCAGTATTTT
TRBV20-1	few	.	TRBJ1-4	CSARREKLFF	TGCAGTGCTAGGCGGGAAAAACTGTTTTTT
TRBV9	.	TRBD2	TRBJ2-2	CASAGLAGTPNTGELFF	TGTGCCAGCGCCGGACTAGCGGGGACGCCGAACACCGGGGAGCTGTTTTTT
TRBV3-1	.	TRBD1	TRBJ2-5	CASSQLGGEGARKTQYF	TGTGCCAGCAGCCAACTCGGAGGAGAGGGGGCAAGGAAGACCCAGTACTTC
TRBV5-1	few	.	TRBJ2-1	CASDPLGPTYNEQFF	TGCGCCAGCGACCCCTTAGGGCCAACCTACAATGAGCAGTTCTTC
TRBV20-1	.	.	TRBJ2-7	CSAFSGSSYSYNEQYF	TGCAGTGCCTTTTCAGGGTCCAGTTACTCCTACAATGAGCAGTACTTC
TRBV6-6	.	.	TRBJ2-6	CASRQPTAPSGANVLTF	TGTGCCAGCAGACAGCCGACAGCCCCTTCTGGGGCCAACGTCCTGACTTTC
TRBV15	.	.	TRBJ2-7	CATSIRTAPEQYF	TGTGCCACCAGCATCCGAACGGCGCCCGAGCAGTACTTC
TRBV28	.	.	TRBJ1-2	CASSPGTGNTNYGYTF	TGTGCCAGCAGCCCCGGGACTGGAAATACCAACTATGGCTACACCTTC
TRBV13	few	TRBD2	TRBJ2-3	CASSSLPTRGADTQYF	TGTGCCAGCAGCTCCTTACCCACGCGGGGGGCAGATACGCAGTATTTT
TRBV3-1	few	.	TRBJ1-5	CASSQGTHQNQPQHF	TGTGCCAGCAGCCAAGGGACACACCAGAATCAGCCCCAGCATTTT
TRBV7-9	few	TRBD1	TRBJ1-2	CASSWDRGGYTF	TGTGCCAGCAGCTGGGACAGGGGAGGCTACACCTTC
TRBV5-1	.	TRBD1	TRBJ2-5	CASSRSGTGDQETQYF	TGCGCCAGCAGCCGAAGCGGGACAGGGGACCAAGAGACCCAGTACTTC
TRBV28	.	TRBD1	TRBJ2-7	CASRQAGTASYEQYF	TGTGCCAGCAGACAAGCTGGGACAGCCTCCTACGAGCAGTACTTC
TRBV27	.	.	TRBJ2-1	CASRGVPGQFF	TGTGCCAGCAGAGGGGTGCCTGGGCAGTTCTTC
TRBV3-1	once	.	TRBJ1-2	CASSHTLKDTTNYGYTF	TGTGCCAGCAGCCATACCCTCAAGGACACGACAAACTATGGCTACACCTTC
TRBV4-2	.	TRBD1	TRBJ1-2	CAGSQDDRAGAGYTF	TGTGCCGGCAGCCAAGATGACAGGGCGGGGGCCGGCTACACCTTC
TRBV4-3	.	.	TRBJ2-7	CASSRVPDEQYF	TGCGCCAGCAGCAGGGTTCCAGACGAGCAGTACTTC
TRBV7-3	.	.	TRBJ1-1	CASSSSAAGGTTEAFF	TGTGCCAGCAGCTCAAGCGCGGCGGGAGGGACCACTGAAGCTTTCTTT
TRBV12-3/TRBV12-4	few	TRBD1	TRBJ1-5	CASSKGDRRDYQHF	TGTGCCAGCAGTAAAGGGGACAGGAGGGACTACCAGCATTTT
TRBV6-6	.	TRBD1	TRBJ2-7	CASSHLDRVMAYEQYF	TGTGCCAGCAGCCACCTGGACAGGGTAATGGCCTACGAGCAGTACTTC
TRBV14	.	.	TRBJ1-4	CASSQGATGLDEKLFF	TGTGCCAGCAGCCAAGGGGCGACAGGACTTGATGAAAAACTGTTTTTT